The entry below describes one TCR beta chain. The specificity of this receptor is unknown. There are no base qualities to consult, and no much larger clone falls within one base. This entry comes from a study of beta chain features in type 1 diabetes (dated by TCRdb to between 2017 and 2018). As for the study more broadly: Mean age, gender distribution, total cell number and subset yield did not differ between patients and healthy donors. A total of under 140,000,000 sorted cells were examined across all samples, and the number of cells per subset was strongly correlated with RNA yield. Regulatory and stem cell-like memory subsets were obtained from only 8 patients and roughly 8 healthy donors, while naive and central memory subsets were obtained from all 28 donors. The study compared TCRB repertoires of sorted circulating CD4+ T cell subsets between recently diagnosed type 1 diabetes patients and matched healthy donors. The full study reports these points: PCR might favor shorter templates, but patient and control samples were amplified and corrected together, so any skew would affect both groups equally. Because cDNA rather than genomic DNA was sequenced, highly expressing activated cells could have been over-represented, although no difference in activation and CD3 levels was found between groups. Only small numbers of individuals were included in the HLA sub-analyses, which left unresolved whether HLA type had any influence on TCRB rearrangement. At VDJ recombination sites, patients with type 1 diabetes made fewer insertions and deleted more nucleotides, a pattern implying thymic rearrangement abnormalities. Type 1 diabetes patients showed a moderate but significant shortening of TCRB CDR3 length in all four CD4+ subsets. Naive, central memory and regulatory TCRB repertoires appeared to be more similar among patients than among healthy donors.

Each donor gave one peripheral blood draw, averaging about 120 mL, which was collected into heparinised tubes. Using a panel that included CD45RO, CCR7, CD25, CD127, CD95 and CD27, naive, central memory, regulatory and stem cell-like memory CD4+ T cells were sorted on a BD FACSAria II. All sorted populations exceeded 95% purity. Right away, PBMCs were isolated by Lymphoprep density gradient centrifugation and were stained directly, with no culture step. To minimize batch effects, samples were stained and sorted in pairs, one healthy donor with one patient per experiment. The entire isolated RNA was reverse transcribed using the High Capacity cDNA Reverse Transcription Kit, and thus expressed TCRB transcripts were sequenced. Deep immunoSEQ sequencing was performed on naive, central memory and regulatory T cell samples, with an average of about 3.6 million total reads per sample. Sorted cells were lysed in RLT buffer and RNA was extracted with DNase-treated RNeasy Micro or Mini kits, depending on cell number. To prevent cross-contamination, each cell subset was processed individually, whereas patient and healthy donor samples were processed jointly. TCRB sequences were amplified from cDNA with the immunoSEQ multiplex PCR, producing 87-bp fragments spanning the CDR3 region. Sequencing of the amplicons was done on the Illumina HiSeq platform. Regarding the original processing steps: PCR bias was corrected computationally using synthetic template baselines, and reads within Hamming distance 2 were collapsed, with unmergeable singletons discarded. By aligning reads against IMGT, V, D and J genes, CDR3 length, and insertions or deletions at six rearrangement sites were assigned. Within each subset, clonotype counts were normalized to sorted cell number, and only after that were true diversity and Gini coefficients computed with the tcR R package. Repertoire sharing was quantified using the overlap coefficient calculated on TCRB nucleotide sequences. Out-of-frame TCRB sequences from naive cells were analyzed as a proxy for the pre-selection repertoire. This is the immuneACCESS table as TCRdb keeps it, with only in-frame sequences that have V and J called. A part of the clones is gone; compared with another copy, unresolved V genes explain less than half, and the rest is unexplained. The V and J calls and clone size come from that table; D and trimming were worked out from the DNA. The sample table holds approximately 470,000 clones, of which approximately 31% were seen once. The ten largest account for 0.05% to 0.07% of the sample.

According to the germline V gene (reference sequence), CDR1 reads GTSNPN and CDR2 reads SVGIG. The CDR3 holds 15 amino acids from the cysteine to the phenylalanine. Only the CDR3 region is kept as DNA, spanning 45 bases read in frame from base 1. Trimming takes 0 bases from V and 3 bases from J, and the germline ends sit 15 bases apart. The sequence links TRBV30 to TRBJ2-7, and perhaps TRBD1 as D gene, on 6 matching bases. Specimen: naive CD4+ T cells from blood. Taken with the paper, the label for cell subset or site translates to: true naive CD4+ T cells. This receptor was obtained from a man aged 18 to 29 in good health. The CDR3: CAWSVSLGGVYEQYF. The nucleotide sequence reads as follows: TGTGCCTGGAGTGTATCCTTAGGGGGAGTCTACGAGCAGTACTTC. The reference TRBV30 and TRBJ2-7 proteins fill in what lies around the CDR3, so the full variable domain reads SQTIHQWPATLVQPVGSPLSLECTVEGTSNPNLYWYRQAAGRGLQLLFYSVGIGQISSEVPQNLSASRPQDRQFILSSKKLLLSDSGFYLCAWSVSLGGVYEQYFGPGTRLTVT.